In its sample, the clone carrying this T cell receptor beta chain was seen a few times. A Clinical Activity Score of at least 3, a NOSPECS grade of at least 4 and a duration under 3 months were recorded in the ophthalmopathy patients. This entry belongs to a study of T cells in Graves' hyperthyroidism and ophthalmopathy. Trimming at V came to 5 bases and at J to 8 bases, leaving 4 bases not matched to a gene. The CDR3 runs to 14 residues. From germline, CDR1 is SGHTA and CDR2 FQGNSA. RNA transcripts gave rise to amplified TCR beta CDR3 regions. TCR CDR3 regions were first amplified by RT-PCR with HTBI primers. Each CDR3 protein is one row after TCRdb ran MiXCR on the multiplex PCR reads. Here the sample spans around 500,000 distinct CDR3 sequences, more than 15% being singletons.

The sequencing input was blood. The chain has TRBV7-2 and TRBJ1-6, with 9 nucleotides matching TRBD1. This TCR came from a woman aged 25 to 39 with Graves' ophthalmopathy. The CDR3 DNA is TGTGCCAGCAGCCGCGGGACAGGGTATTCACCCCTCCACTTT. As protein: CASSRGTGYSPLHF.